The 21 T cell receptor beta chains below all came from one sample that was sequenced in a study of T cell repertoires in cytomegalovirus infection. TCRdb independently ran MiXCR on the reads; one entry per CDR3 protein. The table includes around 900,000 distinct CDR3 sequences, around 29% detected once. No antigens are known for them. Specimen: cultured CD8+ T cells from PBMCs, collected from culture after CMV antigen stimulation. All receptors derive from a human donor in good health (CMV status not recorded). Some clones in this sample may be carry-over from other donors' samples.

This clonotype has a count of ten or more. This sequence joins TRBV7-6 and TRBJ2-7; TRBD1 matches at 7 bases. CDR3 size: 17 residues. J gave up 7 bases and V 5 bases, and 20 bases lay outside the gene matches. CDR1 and CDR2 from the germline V gene are SGHVS and FNYEAQ. The CDR3 loop reads CASSPVPGTAGSREQYF. The CDR3 region has the DNA TGTGCCAGCAGCCCTGTCCCCGGGACAGCTGGCTCGAGGGAGCAGTACTTC.

The chain couples TRBV6-1 to TRBJ2-2; D gene uncertain. The CDR3 contains 14 residues. Germline-derived CDR1 and CDR2 are MNHNS and SASEGT. Trimming shortened V by 2 bases and J by 2 bases, and 6 bases separated the two germline ends. The CDR3 is CASSEQENTGELFF. In DNA, the CDR3 is TGTGCCAGCAGTGAACAGGAAAACACCGGGGAGCTGTTTTTT.

This clonotype has only one observation. The J gene is TRBJ2-3, the V gene TRBV2, with 7 positions matching TRBD1. The germline V gene has CDR1 SNHLY and CDR2 FYNNEI. CDR3 length: 13 amino acids. The V segment lost 10 bases and the J segment 4 bases; nucleotides outside the gene matches: 8. This CDR3 is CATVDRAADTQYF. The DNA for the CDR3 is TGTGCCACCGTCGACAGGGCCGCAGATACGCAGTATTTT.

In DNA, the CDR3 is TGTGCCAGCAGTCCTACGGGGGGGCGCACCGGGGAGCTGTTTTTT. Its translation: CASSPTGGRTGELFF. J is TRBJ2-2 and V is TRBV12-3 or TRBV12-4; 8 bases are shared with TRBD2. With V trimmed by 5 bases and J by 4 bases, 6 bases remained unmatched. The CDR3 is made up of 15 amino acids.

The CDR3, as DNA: TGTGCCAGCAGTTCCAAAGCTGGGCTTGACTATGGCTACACCTTC. Amino acid sequence: CASSSKAGLDYGYTF. The chain uses TRBV27 and TRBJ1-2; no reliable D call. The CDR3 runs to 15 residues. Germline CDR1 MNHEY, CDR2 SMNVEV (reference sequence). Trimming stripped 4 bases from V and 3 bases from J, with 15 bases between.

The V and J genes are TRBV4-1 and TRBJ1-1; a possible D gene is TRBD1 (5 bases). The CDR3 is made up of 16 amino acids. V lost 1 base, J lost 1 base, and 13 bases lay in between. Germline V CDR1 and CDR2: MGHRA, YSYEKL. The CDR3 loop is CASSQGGVGANTEAFF. DNA of the CDR3: TGCGCCAGCAGCCAAGGGGGTGTAGGGGCGAACACTGAAGCTTTCTTT.

This chain uses TRBV7-6 with TRBJ1-2; weak D call: TRBD1 (6 bases). The CDR3 is 15 residues long. Germline V gene sequence: CDR1 SGHVS, CDR2 FNYEAQ. Trimming cost V 6 bases and J 5 bases, with 19 bases left between them. CDR3 loop: CASSSTPWQGYGYTF. Here the CDR3 DNA reads TGTGCCAGCAGTTCTACTCCTTGGCAGGGGTATGGCTACACCTTC.

The chain joins TRBV27 to TRBJ1-2, with D tentatively TRBD1 (6 bases). Looked up from germline, CDR1 is MNHEY and CDR2 is SMNVEV (reference sequence). CDR3 length: 16 amino acids. The ends were cut back, 6 bases at V and 1 base at J, with 18 bases in the middle. CDR3 nucleotides: TGTGCCAGCAGCCTCTGGGGGGGGCTGATTAACTATGGCTACACCTTC. Amino acid sequence: CASSLWGGLINYGYTF.

As DNA, the CDR3 is TGTGCCAGCAGCCCTGGAACAGGGAAGGTTTGGGAGCAGTACGTC. This encodes CASSPGTGKVWEQYV. The chain is built from TRBV7-9 and TRBJ2-7; a possible D gene is TRBD1 (6 bases). The V end lost 5 bases, the J end lost 7 bases, and 21 bases lay between the germline ends. The CDR3 contains 15 residues. Germline CDR1 SEHNR, CDR2 FQNEAQ (reference sequence).

V gene TRBV12-3 or TRBV12-4 combines with J gene TRBJ1-5; D not resolved. The ends were cut back, 1 base at V and 7 bases at J, with 11 bases in the middle. The CDR3 has 14 residues. DNA for the CDR3: TGTGCCAGCAGTTTAGGGGTAGCGGGCCAGCCCCAGCATTTT. The encoded protein is CASSLGVAGQPQHF.

The rearrangement links TRBV3-1 to TRBJ2-3, with 9 nucleotides matching TRBD2. From germline, CDR1 is LGHDT and CDR2 YNNKEL (reference sequence). V dropped 4 bases and J dropped 9; count of bases not matched to a gene: 14. The CDR3 length is 16 residues. DNA for the CDR3: TGTGCCAGCAGCCCGCGGGGTAGCGGGGGCATCAGGACGCAGTATTTT. It encodes CASSPRGSGGIRTQYF.

Turning to this clonotype: Relative to the germline gene, one junction end is altered; a read error may explain this. This sequence joins TRBV6-2 or TRBV6-3 and TRBJ1-5, with D possibly TRBD1 on 6 matching bases. Germline CDR1 and CDR2: MNHEY and SVGEGT. The CDR3 has 16 amino acids. The CDR3 DNA reads as TGTGCCAGCAGTCACTCCGGGACAAGGAGCAATCAGCCCCAGCATTTT. Residues: CASSHSGTRSNQPQHF.

The table lists this clonotype with a few counts. Germline and junction disagree at one end, which may indicate a read error. The CDR3 spells CASSQVAGTVFSIDTQYF. The DNA for the CDR3 is TGCGCCAGCAGCCAAGTGGCGGGGACCGTATTTAGCATAGATACGCAGTATTTT. The chain links TRBV4-1 to TRBJ2-3; tentatively, D is TRBD2 (6 bases). Per the germline V gene, CDR1 is MGHRA and CDR2 is YSYEKL. The CDR3 length is 18 residues.

The chain uses TRBV24-1 and TRBJ2-3; D may be TRBD2 (5 bases). The CDR3 has 18 amino acids. The V gene's germline CDR1 is KGHDR and CDR2 SFDVKD. Deletions cut 3 bases from V and 4 bases from J, with 22 bases between. This CDR3 is CATSDTYLASGDPDTQYF. The CDR3 DNA sequence: TGTGCCACCAGTGATACCTACCTAGCCTCTGGGGATCCAGATACGCAGTATTTT.

The sample holds a few counts of this clonotype. The V call is TRBV3-1, the J call TRBJ2-3; D not certain. V lost 3 bases and J 0 bases, leaving 10 bases between the germline ends. Germline values: CDR1 LGHDT, CDR2 YNNKEL (reference sequence). The CDR3 loop spans 15 amino acids. The CDR3 DNA is TGTGCCAGCAGCCAGGGTATTTCTAGCACAGATACGCAGTATTTT. It yields the protein CASSQGISSTDTQYF.

The chain combines TRBV7-4 with TRBJ2-3, with TRBD2 matching over 9 bases. CDR1 and CDR2 from the germline V gene are SGHVT and SQSDAQ. This CDR3 is 15 amino acids long. The CDR3 nucleotides are TGTGCTAAGGGCGGAGGCGGGGGGGCCACAGATACGCAGTATTTT. This sequence encodes CAKGGGGGATDTQYF.

On this clonotype itself: Compared with germline, one end of the junction differs, possibly owing to a read error. The chain carries TRBV12-3 or TRBV12-4 and TRBJ1-5, with no clear D. The CDR3 contains 12 residues. The CDR3 sequence is CANSSPGQPQHF. The CDR3 DNA reads as TGTGCCAACAGTTCCCCCGGGCAGCCCCAGCATTTT.

The chain carries TRBV10-3 and TRBJ2-3, with TRBD1 matching over 8 bases. This CDR3 contains 17 residues. Germline V gene data show CDR1 as ENHRY and CDR2 as SYGVKD. The V and J ends lost 2 bases and 7 bases, in that order; junction bases with no gene match: 14. The CDR3 is CAISEKDRAGGGYTQYF. CDR3 coding DNA: TGTGCCATCAGTGAGAAGGATCGGGCAGGGGGCGGATATACGCAGTATTTT.

This clonotype was counted only a few times. The chain employs TRBV6-2 or TRBV6-3 and TRBJ2-1, with TRBD1 identical over 7 bases. The CDR3 is 14 amino acids. V was clipped by 6 bases and J by 3 bases; unmatched bases: 5. CDR1 and CDR2 (germline): MNHEY, SVGEGT. CDR3 nucleotide sequence: TGTGCCAGCAGCCGGGACAGCCTCTACAATGAGCAGTTCTTC. This codes for CASSRDSLYNEQFF.

The chain carries TRBV6-5 and TRBJ2-1; D is ambiguous. The germline V gene has CDR1 MNHEY and CDR2 SVGAGI. V lost 5 bases to trimming and J lost 2 bases, with 10 bases between them. The length of the CDR3 is 14 residues. The CDR3 reads CASSPGSTYNEQFF. CDR3 sequence (DNA): TGTGCCAGCAGTCCCGGGTCAACCTACAATGAGCAGTTCTTC.

J is TRBJ2-3 and V is TRBV2; TRBD1 might be the D (6 bases). V lost 4 bases, J lost 5 bases, and 22 bases lay in between. Germline CDR1 SNHLY, CDR2 FYNNEI. This CDR3 comprises 17 residues. CDR3 residues: CASSAPSDRFTQDTQYF. CDR3 coding DNA: TGTGCCAGCAGTGCCCCCTCAGACAGGTTTACACAAGATACGCAGTATTTT. The full variable domain, with the rest looked up from reference TRBV2 and TRBJ2-3, is EPEVTQTPSHQVTQMGQEVILRCVPISNHLYFYWYRQILGQKVEFLVSFYNNEISEKSEIFDDQFSVERPDGSNFTLKIRSTKLEDSAMYFCASSAPSDRFTQDTQYFGPGTRLTVL.